This T cell receptor (beta chain) was sequenced during a study of molecular identifiers for immune sequencing clone quantification. MiXCR, applied by TCRdb to the PCR reads, yields one record per CDR3 protein. This sample has about 8,300 distinct CDR3 sequences, with approximately 31% found just once. This CDR3 contains 13 residues. Germline V gene lookup returns CDR1 SGHDT and CDR2 YYEEEE. Points on this clonotype: Its antigen is undetermined. Just one base apart from a much larger clone, this may be a read error.

Study observations and caveats: Clonotypes surpassing 20 RNA copies contained over 97% of effector molecules, versus under 1% in naive cells.

The sequence derives from a human donor in good health. Some libraries in this study had Jurkat cell RNA spiked in. The chain employs TRBV5-6 and TRBJ2-3; D not certain. Sequencing input: naive CD8+ T cells from blood, with Jurkat cell RNA spiked in. Subset here: FACS-sorted CD8+CD4-CCR7+CD45RA+ naive T cells. The CDR3 DNA sequence: TGTGCCAGCAGCTTGTTGCTTCCAGATATGCAGTATTTT. This codes for CASSLLLPDMQYF.